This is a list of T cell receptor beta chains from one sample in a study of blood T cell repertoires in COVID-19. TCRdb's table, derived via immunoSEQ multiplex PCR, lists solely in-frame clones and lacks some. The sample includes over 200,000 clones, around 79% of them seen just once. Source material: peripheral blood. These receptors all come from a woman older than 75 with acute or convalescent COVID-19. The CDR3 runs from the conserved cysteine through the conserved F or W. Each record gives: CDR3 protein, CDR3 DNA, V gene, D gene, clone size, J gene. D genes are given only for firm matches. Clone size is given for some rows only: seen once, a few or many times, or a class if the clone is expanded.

CDR3: CASSLPGTGLPYGYTF
DNA: TGTGCCAGCAGCTTACCCGGGACAGGCCTTCCTTATGGCTACACCTTC
V: TRBV7-8
D: TRBD1
size: .
J: TRBJ1-2

CDR3: CASSPWGLAFNEQFF
DNA: TGTGCCAGCAGCCCATGGGGACTAGCGTTCAATGAGCAGTTCTTC
V: TRBV3-1/TRBV3-2
D: TRBD2
size: .
J: TRBJ2-1

CDR3: CASSSRQGGTEAFF
DNA: TGTGCCAGCAGCTCCAGGCAGGGGGGCACTGAAGCTTTCTTT
V: TRBV7-2
D: TRBD1
size: .
J: TRBJ1-1

CDR3: CASSPRFGAFF
DNA: TGTGCCAGCAGTCCCCGGTTTGGAGCTTTCTTT
V: TRBV12-3/TRBV12-4
D: .
size: .
J: TRBJ1-1

CDR3: CASSSYRIANVLTF
DNA: TGTGCCAGCAGCTCTTACAGGATAGCCAACGTCCTGACTTTC
V: TRBV11-2
D: .
size: once
J: TRBJ2-6

CDR3: CASSRGNRNSPLHF
DNA: TGTGCCAGCAGCCGCGGTAATCGGAATTCACCCCTCCACTTT
V: TRBV3-1/TRBV3-2
D: .
size: .
J: TRBJ1-6

CDR3: CASSVAYLDRGRSEKLFF
DNA: TGTGCCAGCAGCGTAGCGTATCTGGACAGGGGTAGGAGTGAAAAACTGTTTTTT
V: TRBV9
D: TRBD1
size: .
J: TRBJ1-4

CDR3: CATSDWQSTDTQYF
DNA: TGTGCCACCAGTGATTGGCAGAGCACAGATACGCAGTATTTT
V: TRBV24-1
D: .
size: few
J: TRBJ2-3

CDR3: CASSFPPLGDNTEAFF
DNA: TGCGCCAGCAGCTTTCCCCCACTAGGTGACAACACTGAAGCTTTCTTT
V: TRBV5-1
D: .
size: many
J: TRBJ1-1

CDR3: CASRRQGTTNTGELFF
DNA: TGCGCCAGCAGGCGACAGGGAACCACGAACACCGGGGAGCTGTTTTTT
V: TRBV5-1
D: TRBD1
size: once
J: TRBJ2-2

CDR3: CATSRDPAGDNEQFF
DNA: TGTGCCACCAGCAGAGATCCAGCAGGGGACAATGAGCAGTTCTTC
V: TRBV15
D: .
size: .
J: TRBJ2-1

CDR3: CATLGEASYEQYF
DNA: TGTGCCACCCTCGGGGAGGCGAGCTACGAGCAGTACTTC
V: TRBV6-5
D: .
size: .
J: TRBJ2-7

CDR3: CASSRTSGGSTDTQYF
DNA: TGTGCCAGTAGTAGGACTAGCGGGGGGTCCACAGATACGCAGTATTTT
V: TRBV19
D: TRBD2
size: .
J: TRBJ2-3

CDR3: CASSQRTGVGEKLFF
DNA: TGTGCCAGCAGCCAGAGGACAGGGGTCGGAGAAAAACTGTTTTTT
V: TRBV3-1/TRBV3-2
D: TRBD1
size: .
J: TRBJ1-4

CDR3: CASSPVGNYGYTF
DNA: TGTGCCAGCTCACCAGTTGGCAACTATGGCTACACCTTC
V: TRBV18
D: .
size: .
J: TRBJ1-2

CDR3: CASSQAPDTGELFF
DNA: TGTGCCAGCAGCCAAGCCCCGGACACCGGGGAGCTGTTTTTT
V: TRBV3-1/TRBV3-2
D: .
size: .
J: TRBJ2-2

CDR3: CASSQWGYYESEQYF
DNA: TGTGCCAGCAGCCAGTGGGGCTATTATGAGTCCGAGCAGTACTTC
V: TRBV3-1/TRBV3-2
D: .
size: .
J: TRBJ2-7

CDR3: CASSLGGPAPAGETQYF
DNA: TGTGCCAGCAGCTTGGGTGGTCCAGCTCCAGCGGGAGAGACCCAGTACTTC
V: TRBV5-6
D: .
size: .
J: TRBJ2-5

CDR3: CASSFGANTGELFF
DNA: TGTGCCAGCAGTTTCGGGGCGAACACCGGGGAGCTGTTTTTT
V: TRBV28
D: .
size: .
J: TRBJ2-2

CDR3: CASSPLKGADQPQHF
DNA: TGTGCCAGCTCACCACTAAAGGGGGCGGATCAGCCCCAGCATTTT
V: TRBV18
D: TRBD1
size: .
J: TRBJ1-5

CDR3: CASSSPKPGGAEKLFF
DNA: TGTGCCAGCAGCTCACCAAAACCAGGGGGCGCGGAAAAACTGTTTTTT
V: TRBV5-4
D: TRBD1
size: .
J: TRBJ1-4

CDR3: CASSPPGTGGSRSGNTIYF
DNA: TGTGCCAGCTCACCACCGGGGACAGGGGGCTCCCGCTCTGGAAACACCATATATTTT
V: TRBV18
D: TRBD1
size: .
J: TRBJ1-3

CDR3: CASSNLGGVAAEAFF
DNA: TGTGCCAGCAGCAACCTAGGGGGCGTAGCGGCTGAAGCTTTCTTT
V: TRBV7-9
D: TRBD1
size: .
J: TRBJ1-1

CDR3: CASSLSGQGYTF
DNA: TGTGCCAGCAGTCTATCAGGACAGGGCTACACCTTC
V: TRBV27
D: .
size: few
J: TRBJ1-2

CDR3: CASRIQGRTYEQYF
DNA: TGCGCCAGCAGAATACAGGGGCGAACCTACGAGCAGTACTTC
V: TRBV5-1
D: TRBD1
size: once
J: TRBJ2-7